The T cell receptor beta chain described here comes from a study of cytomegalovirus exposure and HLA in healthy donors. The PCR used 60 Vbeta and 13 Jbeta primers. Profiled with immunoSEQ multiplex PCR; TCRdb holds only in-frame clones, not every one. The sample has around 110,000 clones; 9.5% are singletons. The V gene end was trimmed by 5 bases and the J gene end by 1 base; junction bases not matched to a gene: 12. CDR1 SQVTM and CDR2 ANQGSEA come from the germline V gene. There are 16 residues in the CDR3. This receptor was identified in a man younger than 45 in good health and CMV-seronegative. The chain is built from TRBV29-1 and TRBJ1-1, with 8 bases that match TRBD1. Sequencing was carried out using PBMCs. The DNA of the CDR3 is TGCAGCGTTTCCAGGGGGCGCCGTGTAAAGAACACTGAAGCTTTCTTT. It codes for CSVSRGRRVKNTEAFF.